The text below deals with one T cell receptor beta chain. The record originates from a study of shared clonotypes between healthy human individuals. Some clones are missing from TCRdb's copy, which holds only in-frame ones; the method was immunoSEQ multiplex PCR. The table shows some 2 million clones, with 90% to 95% occurring only once. Trimming at V came to 3 bases and at J to 8 bases, leaving 4 bases not matched to a gene. The CDR3 extends over 14 amino acids. Germline lookup yields CDR1 MDHEN and CDR2 SYDVKM. The clonotype was recovered from a man aged 18 to 29 in good health. This chain joins TRBV28 and TRBJ1-4, with 9 bases fitting TRBD1. The sequenced material came from naive CD4+ T cells sorted from blood. Sample subset: CD45RA+ positively selected. As DNA, the CDR3 is TGTGCCAGCAGTTTTGAGGGACAGGGAGAAAAACTGTTTTTT. Translating it yields CASSFEGQGEKLFF.